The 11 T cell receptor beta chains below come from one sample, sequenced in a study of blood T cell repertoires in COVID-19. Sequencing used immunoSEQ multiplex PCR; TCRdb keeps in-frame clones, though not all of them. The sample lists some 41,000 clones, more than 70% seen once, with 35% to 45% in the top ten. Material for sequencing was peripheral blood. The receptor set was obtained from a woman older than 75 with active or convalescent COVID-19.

CDR3 in DNA: TGTGCCAGCAGTTTAACAGGGGTCGGAAATGAGCAGTTCTTC. It codes for CASSLTGVGNEQFF. The chain couples TRBV6-4 to TRBJ2-1; 7 bases align to TRBD1. The germline V gene encodes CDR1 MRHNA and CDR2 SNTAGT. This CDR3 comprises 14 residues. The trim removed 5 bases at V and 7 bases at J, leaving 8 bases unmatched.

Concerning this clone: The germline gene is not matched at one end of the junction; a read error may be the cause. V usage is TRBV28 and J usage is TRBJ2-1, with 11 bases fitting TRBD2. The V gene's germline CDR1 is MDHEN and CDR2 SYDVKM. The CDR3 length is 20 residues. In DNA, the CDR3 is TGTGGCAGCAGTTTACGGGCTGTTGGCATAGCGGGAGGGGTCTACAATGAGCAGTTCTTC. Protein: CGSSLRAVGIAGGVYNEQFF.

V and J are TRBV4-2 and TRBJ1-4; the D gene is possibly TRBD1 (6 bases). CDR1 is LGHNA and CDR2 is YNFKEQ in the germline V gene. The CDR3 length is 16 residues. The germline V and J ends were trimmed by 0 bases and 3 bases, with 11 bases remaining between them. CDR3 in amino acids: CASSQELGGPNEKLFF. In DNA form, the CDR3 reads TGTGCCAGCAGCCAAGAGTTGGGGGGGCCTAATGAAAAACTGTTTTTT.

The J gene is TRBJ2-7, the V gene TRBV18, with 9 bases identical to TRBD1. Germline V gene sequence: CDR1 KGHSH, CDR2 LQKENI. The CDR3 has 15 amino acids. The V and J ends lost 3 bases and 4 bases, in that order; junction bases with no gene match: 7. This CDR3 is CASSPGTGMTYEQYF. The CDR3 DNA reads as TGTGCCAGCTCACCCGGGACAGGGATGACATACGAGCAGTACTTC.

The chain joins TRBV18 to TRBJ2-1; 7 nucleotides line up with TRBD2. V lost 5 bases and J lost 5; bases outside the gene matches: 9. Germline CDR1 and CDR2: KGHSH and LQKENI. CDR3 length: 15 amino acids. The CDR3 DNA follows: TGTGCCAGCTCATCGTCTAGCGGTGGTCACAATGAGCAGTTCTTC. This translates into CASSSSSGGHNEQFF.

This CDR3 reads CAWRVGPEKLFF. The CDR3 DNA is TGTGCCTGGAGAGTGGGCCCGGAAAAACTGTTTTTT. The rearrangement joins TRBV30 to TRBJ1-4, with D hard to call. Germline values: CDR1 GTSNPN, CDR2 SVGIG (reference sequence). CDR3 length: 12 residues. Deletions cut 3 bases from V and 8 bases from J, with 10 bases between.

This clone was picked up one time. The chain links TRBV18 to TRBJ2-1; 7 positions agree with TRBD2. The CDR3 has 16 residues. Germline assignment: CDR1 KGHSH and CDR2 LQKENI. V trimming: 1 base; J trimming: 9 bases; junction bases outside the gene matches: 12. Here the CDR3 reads CASSPQVGTIGGEQFF. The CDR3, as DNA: TGTGCCAGCTCACCACAGGTGGGGACTATTGGGGGTGAGCAGTTCTTC.

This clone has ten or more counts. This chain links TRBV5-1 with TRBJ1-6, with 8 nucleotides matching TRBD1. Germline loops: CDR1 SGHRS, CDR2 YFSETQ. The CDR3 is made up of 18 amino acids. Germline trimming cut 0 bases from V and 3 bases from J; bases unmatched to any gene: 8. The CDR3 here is CASSLGISGGLYNSPLHF. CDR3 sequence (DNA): TGCGCCAGCAGCTTGGGGATTTCAGGGGGCCTCTATAATTCACCCCTCCACTTT.

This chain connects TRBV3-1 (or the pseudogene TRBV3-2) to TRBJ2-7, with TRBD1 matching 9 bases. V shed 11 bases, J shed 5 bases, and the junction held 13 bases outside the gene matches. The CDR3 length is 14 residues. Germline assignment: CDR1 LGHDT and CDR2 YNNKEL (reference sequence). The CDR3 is CAAGAGTGNNEQYF. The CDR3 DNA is TGTGCCGCCGGCGCCGGGACAGGGAACAACGAGCAGTACTTC.

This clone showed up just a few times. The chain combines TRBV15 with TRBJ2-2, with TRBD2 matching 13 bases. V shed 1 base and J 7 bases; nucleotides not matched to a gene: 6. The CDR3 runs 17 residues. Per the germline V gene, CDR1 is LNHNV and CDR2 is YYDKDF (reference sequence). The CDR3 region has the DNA TGTGCCACCAGCAGAGCACTAGCGGGAGGGAAAGGCGGGGAGCTGTTTTTT. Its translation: CATSRALAGGKGGELFF.

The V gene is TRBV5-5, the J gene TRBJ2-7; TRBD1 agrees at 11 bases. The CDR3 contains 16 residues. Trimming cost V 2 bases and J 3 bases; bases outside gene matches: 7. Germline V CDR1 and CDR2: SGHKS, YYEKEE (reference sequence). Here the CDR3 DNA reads TGTGCCAGCAGCTTCCCTTCCGGGACAGGGGGCTACGAGCAGTACTTC. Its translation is CASSFPSGTGGYEQYF.